This T cell receptor (beta chain) was found in a study of blood T cell repertoires in COVID-19. Study-level information: COVID-19 samples collected from the United States, Italy and Spain covered acute and convalescent phases. The cDNA or gDNA used as material had been derived from T cells, B-cell-depleted T cells, or PBMCs.

How the authors handled the data: Quantification of nucleated cells was approximated via reference gene primer amplification. The method was immunoSEQ multiplex PCR; TCRdb's version includes in-frame clones alone and lacks a portion of them. The V and J calls and clone size were taken over from that table, and D and trimming were inferred from the DNA. The data hold approximately 150,000 clones, with about 90% observed a single time. This clone has just one count. The germline V gene encodes CDR1 SGHAT and CDR2 FQNNGV. The CDR3 length is 16 residues. V was clipped by 1 base and J by 8 bases; unmatched bases: 11.

Sequencing was carried out using peripheral blood. The rearrangement joins TRBV11-2 to TRBJ1-2; TRBD1 matches 9 bases. The receptor was derived from a man between 45 and 60 years old who had recovered from COVID-19. For the CDR3, the DNA is TGTGCCAGCAGCTTAGGGTACAGGGACAGGGTGGACGGCTACACCTTC. Protein sequence: CASSLGYRDRVDGYTF.